This record concerns one T cell receptor (beta chain) sequence. What this receptor recognizes is not known. There are no base qualities to consult, and no much larger clone falls within one base. Tumor samples were collected prior to definitive surgery or chemotherapy. The MD Anderson Biospecimen Extraction Resource handled genomic DNA extraction, while the MD Anderson Cancer Genomics Laboratory carried out the TCR sequencing. The sample is drawn from a study of high-grade serous ovarian cancer treatment subgroups listed by TCRdb under 2021. Regarding the complete study: On average, each sample produced some 14,000 sequencing reads and under 9,000 unique TCR beta rearrangements. Under a laparoscopic triage algorithm, patients with high-grade serous ovarian cancer were grouped by complete gross resection or by neoadjuvant chemotherapy response, and the study profiled the TCR beta repertoires of these patients. The approximately 30-patient cohort included around 10 patients with no residual disease after primary surgery (R0), around 10 excellent NACT responders, and around 10 poor NACT responders. One primary tumor sample and two metastatic tumor samples were collected from each patient, for a total of around 100 samples.

The 90 to 95 tumor samples underwent high-throughput TCR profiling with ImmunoSEQ. Processing in the source paper ran as follows. Repertoire diversity metrics included richness (unique productive sequences), clonality, evenness and relatedness; Bhattacharyya coefficient assessed similarity between samples. A sensitivity analysis excluded TCRs with fewer than two reads and gave consistent conclusions. TCRdb took over this immuneACCESS table, retaining in-frame rearrangements with V and J assigned. Such tables are incomplete; in checked studies, under half of the missing clones stem from an unresolved V gene, and the remainder is unexplained. The V and J calls and clone size were taken over from that table, and D and trimming were inferred from the DNA. Within this sample are 2,000 to 3,000 clones, with 55% to 75% of them counted one time only. The leading ten clones occupy approximately 12% of the sample.

General findings and caveats noted by the study authors: Spatial information was not captured by bulk tumor TCR sequencing, so insight into HGSC tumor complexity and diversity was limited. Repertoire similarity ranging from about 0.095 to 0.85 was observed between tumors from the same patient, whereas almost no similarity was observed between different patients. The TCR repertoire analyses centered on CDR3, and CDR1 and CDR2 were not analyzed. Neoantigen level correlated positively with TCR clonal relatedness, and copy number variation and mutation load from whole-genome sequencing showed a positive trend with TCR clonal relatedness.

This sequence originates from a human donor with high-grade serous ovarian cancer. The material sequenced was tumor tissue.

DNA sequence: TGTGCCAGCAGCGCCTTAGCGGTCCCGGGTAGTACGCAGTATTTT. It codes for CASSALAVPGSTQYF. The chain joins TRBV2 to TRBJ2-3; the D gene is possibly TRBD2, with 6 bases matching. V sheds 6 bases and J sheds 8 bases, leaving 21 bases between their ends. Sequences SNHLY (CDR1) and FYNNEI (CDR2) are obtained from the germline V gene. The CDR3 spans 15 residues, from the cysteine through the phenylalanine. The sequence is cut down to CDR3 DNA, 45 bases in frame from base 1.